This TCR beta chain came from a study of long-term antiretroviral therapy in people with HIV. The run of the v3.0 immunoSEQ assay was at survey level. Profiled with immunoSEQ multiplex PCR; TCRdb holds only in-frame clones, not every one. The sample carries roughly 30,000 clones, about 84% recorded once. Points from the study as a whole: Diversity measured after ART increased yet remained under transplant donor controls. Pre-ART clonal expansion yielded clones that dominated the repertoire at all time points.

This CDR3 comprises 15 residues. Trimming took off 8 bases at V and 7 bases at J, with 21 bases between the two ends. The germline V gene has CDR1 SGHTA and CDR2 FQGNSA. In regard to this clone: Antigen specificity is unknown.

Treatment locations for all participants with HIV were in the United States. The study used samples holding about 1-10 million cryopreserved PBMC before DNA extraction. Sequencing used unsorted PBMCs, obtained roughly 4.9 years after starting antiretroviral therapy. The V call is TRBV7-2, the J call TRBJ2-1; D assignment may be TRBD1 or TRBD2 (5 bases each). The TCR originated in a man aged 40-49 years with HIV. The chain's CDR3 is CASGPGLAKGNEQFF. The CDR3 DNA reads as TGTGCCAGCGGGCCGGGGCTAGCCAAGGGTAATGAGCAGTTCTTC.